These 32 T cell receptor beta chains came from one sample sequenced in a study of cytomegalovirus exposure and HLA in healthy donors. TCRdb keeps only in-frame clones here, not all; method: immunoSEQ multiplex PCR. The table includes roughly 190,000 clones, about 84% detected once. Sequencing used PBMCs. The receptor set was obtained from a woman aged 18-30 years in good health and CMV-seronegative.

This clone was seen a single time. The chain employs TRBV7-3 and TRBJ1-3; D not resolved. CDR1 and CDR2 (germline): SGHTA, FQGTGA. Trimming removed 4 bases at V and 11 bases at J, with 18 bases between. The length of the CDR3 is 14 residues. Here the CDR3 DNA reads TGTGCCAGCAGCTACTTTGAGCGCTTGAACGCCATATATTTT. This translates into CASSYFERLNAIYF.

The chain links TRBV9 to TRBJ2-2; 10 bases are a match to TRBD2. The CDR3 spans 18 residues. V lost 0 bases and J lost 3; bases outside the gene matches: 8. The germline V gene encodes CDR1 SGDLS and CDR2 YYNGEE. The CDR3 region has the DNA TGTGCCAGCAGCGTAGAAATATGGCTAGCGGGGGACACCGGGGAGCTGTTTTTT. The encoded protein is CASSVEIWLAGDTGELFF.

To note about this clone: Other nucleotide sequences from this sample produce the same CDR3. The CDR3 region has the DNA TGTGCCAGCGGGCGTTCTGGAAACACCATATATTTT. It encodes CASGRSGNTIYF. The rearrangement uses TRBV6-5 and TRBJ1-3; no definite D call. The CDR3 is 12 amino acids. Per germline, CDR1 MNHEY and CDR2 SVGAGI. Trimming shortened V by 8 bases and J by 1 base, and 6 bases separated the two germline ends.

The rearrangement uses TRBV7-9 and TRBJ2-1; 10 bases map to TRBD2. Trimming cost V 5 bases and J 6 bases; bases outside gene matches: 16. Germline V gives CDR1 SEHNR, CDR2 FQNEAQ (reference sequence). The CDR3 is 18 residues long. The CDR3 DNA reads TGTGCCAGCAGCGTACTATTAGCGGGGGGCCATCTAAGCAATGAGCAGTTCTTC. It encodes CASSVLLAGGHLSNEQFF.

V and J are TRBV5-1 and TRBJ2-7; D might be TRBD1 (6 bases). V lost 7 bases, J lost 3 bases, and 17 bases lay in between. Germline loops: CDR1 SGHRS, CDR2 YFSETQ. The CDR3 totals 14 residues. CDR3 DNA sequence: TGCGCCAGCGGCCCCCGGACAGCTAGCTACGAGCAGTACTTC. Translated: CASGPRTASYEQYF.

This clone was detected once. This chain connects TRBV19 to TRBJ2-2; 9 bases fit TRBD2. The CDR3 covers 14 residues. Germline CDR1 reads LNHDA; CDR2 reads SQIVND (reference sequence). Losses at the gene ends were 7 bases for V and 7 bases for J; bases not matched to a gene: 7. CDR3 DNA sequence: TGTGCCAGTACCTATGCGGGGGGGAGCGGGGAGCTGTTTTTT. Translated, it gives CASTYAGGSGELFF.

The chain is built from TRBV29-1 and TRBJ1-1; D gene uncertain. The V and J ends lost 7 bases and 0 bases respectively, with 12 bases between them. CDR3 size: 13 residues. Germline V lookup: CDR1 SQVTM, CDR2 ANQGSEA. The CDR3 protein is CSAYGDMNTEAFF. The CDR3, as DNA: TGCAGCGCCTACGGAGATATGAACACTGAAGCTTTCTTT.

This clone was found a few times. The genes are TRBV5-1 and TRBJ1-1; D is unresolved. CDR1 SGHRS and CDR2 YFSETQ come from the germline V gene. Trimming shortened V by 1 base and J by 3 bases, and 7 bases separated the two germline ends. The CDR3 sequence is 13 residues long. The CDR3 spells CASSLLLDTEAFF. Here the CDR3 DNA reads TGCGCCAGCAGCTTGTTACTCGACACTGAAGCTTTCTTT.

DNA of the CDR3: TGTGCCAGCAGCGGCCGGGACACCACAGATACGCAGTATTTT. Translating it yields CASSGRDTTDTQYF. The rearrangement links TRBV5-4 to TRBJ2-3, with D possibly being TRBD1 (6 bases). Trimming left V 4 bases short and J 2 bases short, with 11 bases between. Germline CDR1 SGHNT, CDR2 YYREEE (reference sequence). This CDR3 comprises 14 residues.

This CDR3 is CASIGEGYTDTQYF. DNA of the CDR3: TGTGCCAGTATCGGGGAGGGGTACACAGATACGCAGTATTTT. V and J are TRBV19 and TRBJ2-3, with TRBD2 identical over 7 bases. Germline loops: CDR1 LNHDA, CDR2 SQIVND (reference sequence). Trimming removed 7 bases from V and 2 bases from J; junction bases left unmatched: 6. The CDR3 has 14 residues. Filled out from reference TRBV19 and TRBJ2-3, the complete variable domain reads DGGITQSPKYLFRKEGQNVTLSCEQNLNHDAMYWYRQDPGQGLRLIYYSQIVNDFQKGDIAEGYSVSREKKESFPLTVTSAQKNPTAFYLCASIGEGYTDTQYFGPGTRLTVL.

This chain uses TRBV10-3 with TRBJ1-2, with D maybe TRBD1 (6 bases). The CDR3 contains 19 residues. Germline V CDR1 and CDR2: ENHRY, SYGVKD. The V end lost 3 bases, the J end lost 1 base, and 24 bases lay between the germline ends. CDR3: CAISDGQTPTLNVNYGYTF. CDR3 sequence (DNA): TGTGCCATCAGTGACGGACAGACTCCAACCCTTAATGTTAACTATGGCTACACCTTC.

The chain links TRBV27 to TRBJ1-6, with D unclear. Germline-derived CDR1 and CDR2 are MNHEY and SMNVEV (reference sequence). Trimming took off 0 bases at V and 7 bases at J, with 10 bases between the two ends. There are 15 residues in the CDR3. Here the CDR3 reads CASSLSTENNSPLHF. CDR3 sequence (DNA): TGTGCCAGCAGTTTATCAACGGAGAACAATTCACCCCTCCACTTT.

The chain uses TRBV7-2 and TRBJ2-2, with 12 bases aligning to TRBD2. CDR3 size: 16 residues. V was clipped by 4 bases and J by 4 bases; unmatched bases: 4. Germline loops: CDR1 SGHTA, CDR2 FQGNSA. CDR3 coding DNA: TGTGCCAGCAGCTCGACTAGCGGGGGTTTCACCGGGGAGCTGTTTTTT. This sequence encodes CASSSTSGGFTGELFF.

The chain employs TRBV6-1 and TRBJ2-1, with 7 bases that match TRBD2. Unmatched junction bases numbered 4, after V lost 2 bases and J lost 9 bases. There are 13 residues in the CDR3. Germline lookup yields CDR1 MNHNS and CDR2 SASEGT. CDR3 sequence reads: CASSEWTGGEQFF. Written as DNA, the CDR3 is TGTGCCAGCAGTGAATGGACGGGGGGTGAGCAGTTCTTC.

The V call is TRBV9, the J call TRBJ2-5, with D possibly TRBD2 on 6 matching bases. The CDR3 length is 15 residues. Trimming took 4 bases from V and 5 from J, leaving 18 bases between them. Germline V CDR1 and CDR2: SGDLS, YYNGEE. The CDR3 nucleotides are TGTGCCAGCAGCCGGGGGACTCTCAAGTGGGAGACCCAGTACTTC. This sequence encodes CASSRGTLKWETQYF.

The chain is built from TRBV27 and TRBJ1-5, with 8 positions matching TRBD1. The germline V gene encodes CDR1 MNHEY and CDR2 SMNVEV (reference sequence). The junction had 9 bases not matched to a gene; V was cut back by 5 bases and J by 9 bases. The CDR3 spans 14 residues. CDR3 nucleotide sequence: TGTGCCAGCAGTACCTACAGGGGGGCAGGGCCCCAGCATTTT. Translation: CASSTYRGAGPQHF.

This clone was picked up a small number of times. V gene TRBV30 combines with J gene TRBJ1-6; a possible D gene is TRBD1 (5 bases). The V end lost 0 bases, the J end lost 5 bases, and 14 bases lay between the germline ends. Germline V gives CDR1 GTSNPN, CDR2 SVGIG (reference sequence). CDR3 length: 16 amino acids. CDR3 bases: TGTGCCTGGAGTGTAGTGGCAGGGAGGAATAATTCACCCCTCCACTTT. Translated: CAWSVVAGRNNSPLHF.

The chain carries TRBV9 and TRBJ2-1; 8 bases agree with TRBD2. J gave up 9 bases and V 2 bases, and 4 bases lay outside the gene matches. The CDR3 is 13 residues long. Germline CDR1 is SGDLS and CDR2 is YYNGEE. This chain's CDR3 is CASSVSGEGEQFF. Here the CDR3 DNA reads TGTGCCAGCAGCGTTAGCGGGGAGGGTGAGCAGTTCTTC.

The chain recombines TRBV9 with TRBJ1-1, with 7 bases lining up with TRBD1. J lost 3 bases, V lost 0 bases, and 2 bases had no gene match. The CDR3 loop spans 14 amino acids. Germline V gives CDR1 SGDLS, CDR2 YYNGEE. Here the CDR3 reads CASSVAGGYTEAFF. CDR3 nucleotide sequence: TGTGCCAGCAGCGTAGCAGGGGGTTACACTGAAGCTTTCTTT. Filled out from reference TRBV9 and TRBJ1-1, the complete variable domain reads DSGVTQTPKHLITATGQRVTLRCSPRSGDLSVYWYQQSLDQGLQFLIQYYNGEERAKGNILERFSAQQFPDLHSELNLSSLELGDSALYFCASSVAGGYTEAFFGQGTRLTVV.

This clone was found many times. CDR3 sequence reads: CASSLARSNYGYTF. Here the CDR3 DNA reads TGTGCCAGCAGCTTAGCCAGGTCGAACTATGGCTACACCTTC. The chain combines TRBV7-2 with TRBJ1-2; unclear D gene. V was shortened by 0 bases and J by 2 bases, with 7 bases between the two germline ends. The CDR3 loop spans 14 amino acids. Per germline, CDR1 SGHTA and CDR2 FQGNSA.

The V and J genes are TRBV11-2 and TRBJ2-7; D possibly corresponds to TRBD1 (5 bases). This CDR3 is built from 14 residues. CDR1 and CDR2 (germline): SGHAT, FQNNGV. Between the trimmed V and J ends, which lost 0 bases and 1 base, there was a span of 7 bases. The CDR3 coding sequence is TGTGCCAGCAGCTTAGAGGCAGGGTCCTACGAGCAGTACTTC. It specifies CASSLEAGSYEQYF.

The chain uses TRBV11-2 and TRBJ2-1, with 11 bases lining up with TRBD2. Germline loops: CDR1 SGHAT, CDR2 FQNNGV. J was trimmed by 6 bases and V by 7 bases; bases with no gene match: 5. The CDR3 is made up of 14 amino acids. In DNA, the CDR3 is TGTGCCAGCACCGGACTAGCGGGTCGCAATGAGCAGTTCTTC. Protein sequence: CASTGLAGRNEQFF.

The chain combines TRBV7-2 with TRBJ1-2; TRBD1 agrees at 8 bases. Germline CDR1 reads SGHTA; CDR2 reads FQGNSA. The CDR3 is 13 amino acids. The trim removed 3 bases at V and 7 bases at J, leaving 4 bases unmatched. The CDR3 region is CASSFDRGGGYTF. The CDR3 coding sequence is TGTGCCAGCAGCTTCGACAGGGGTGGTGGCTACACCTTC.

This chain links TRBV11-2 with TRBJ2-7; possibly TRBD2 for D (5 bases). The CDR3 length is 11 residues. The V end was cut by 5 bases, the J end by 5 bases, with 7 bases between. The germline V gene encodes CDR1 SGHAT and CDR2 FQNNGV. The CDR3 sequence is CASSGGNEQYF. CDR3 bases: TGTGCCAGCAGCGGAGGCAACGAGCAGTACTTC.

This sequence joins TRBV19 and TRBJ1-4; tentative D call: TRBD1 (6 bases). Trimming took off 2 bases at V and 3 bases at J, with 10 bases between the two ends. The CDR3 has 15 amino acids. Per germline, CDR1 LNHDA and CDR2 SQIVND (reference sequence). CDR3 protein: CASSITGSANEKLFF. The CDR3 DNA reads as TGTGCCAGTAGTATAACAGGGTCGGCTAATGAAAAACTGTTTTTT.

CDR3 nucleotide sequence: TGTGCCAGCAGCCCCGGCAGGGCCTCGAACACTGAAGCTTTCTTT. The encoded protein is CASSPGRASNTEAFF. V gene TRBV11-3 combines with J gene TRBJ1-1; tentative D call: TRBD1 (5 bases). CDR3 length: 15 amino acids. Trimming cost V 5 bases and J 1 base, with 14 bases left between them. Germline CDR1 SGHNT, CDR2 YENEEA.

The chain has TRBV19 and TRBJ1-6; no clear D gene. Germline assignment: CDR1 LNHDA and CDR2 SQIVND (reference sequence). Trimming took off 0 bases at V and 7 bases at J, with 10 bases between the two ends. The CDR3 is made up of 15 amino acids. CDR3 bases: TGTGCCAGTAGTATAGAGAGGGAGTGGAATTCACCCCTCCACTTT. It is translated as CASSIEREWNSPLHF.

The CDR3 reads CASSLEPGQAKNTEAFF. The DNA of the CDR3 is TGTGCCAGCAGTTTGGAGCCGGGACAGGCTAAGAACACTGAAGCTTTCTTT. The chain employs TRBV28 and TRBJ1-1, with 8 positions matching TRBD1. CDR3 length equals 17 residues. After removal of 3 bases from V and 1 base from J, the junction contained 10 bases not matched to a gene. Germline V gene sequence: CDR1 MDHEN, CDR2 SYDVKM.

This sequence joins TRBV19 and TRBJ2-2; 11 positions match TRBD2. The CDR3 has 18 residues. V lost 3 bases to trimming and J lost 0 bases; unmatched junction nucleotides: 6. Germline values: CDR1 LNHDA, CDR2 SQIVND (reference sequence). In DNA, the CDR3 is TGTGCCAGTAGTATCGACGGTAGCGGGGGGGCGAACACCGGGGAGCTGTTTTTT. Translation gives CASSIDGSGGANTGELFF.

V is TRBV6-4 and J is TRBJ1-4; TRBD1 might be the D (6 bases). Between the trimmed V and J ends, which lost 5 bases and 15 bases, there was a span of 19 bases. Germline CDR1 reads MRHNA; CDR2 reads SNTAGT. This CDR3 region has 13 residues. DNA of the CDR3: TGTGCCAGCAGTAGGAACAGGGCCCGGGGGGTGTTTTTT. It yields the protein CASSRNRARGVFF.

This clone was seen a handful of times. The genes are TRBV6-5 and TRBJ1-1, with TRBD1 matching 10 bases. The CDR3 contains 14 residues. Germline trimming cut 5 bases from V and 7 bases from J; bases unmatched to any gene: 7. Germline-derived CDR1 and CDR2 are MNHEY and SVGAGI. The CDR3 here is CASSLGQGTGEAFF. The CDR3 nucleotides are TGTGCCAGCAGTCTGGGACAGGGGACAGGTGAAGCTTTCTTT.

The J gene is TRBJ1-1, the V gene TRBV19; unclear D gene. V gave up 1 base and J gave up 0 bases, with 9 bases separating them. The CDR3 covers 15 residues. The germline gives CDR1 LNHDA, CDR2 SQIVND (reference sequence). The CDR3 coding sequence is TGTGCCAGTAGTATAGCTCGGGGTATGAACACTGAAGCTTTCTTT. Translation: CASSIARGMNTEAFF.